Here is one T cell receptor beta chain with its context. The target of this receptor is not known. Per-base quality was not reported, and no clone a single base away is much larger than it. The data were taken from a study of blood T cell repertoires in COVID-19 (dated by TCRdb to about 2020). Study-level background: Samples from collaborators originated in the United States, Italy and Spain and spanned both the acute and convalescent phases of COVID-19. A de-identified subject ID, COVID-19 status, age in years and sex were almost always included in the sample metadata. Deeply sampled blood TCRbeta repertoires from subjects exposed to, actively infected with, or recovered from COVID-19 were included in the dataset. The samples were drawn from two sources: the first 160 participants of the ongoing ImmuneRACE study, and 1,254 subjects contributed by 6 global collaborators. The material from the prospective study consisted of cDNA or gDNA derived from T cells, B-cell-depleted T cells, or PBMCs. A freely available public database, intended as a resource for researchers studying the immune response to SARS-CoV-2, is where the repertoires were released. Where available, HLA class I and class II types were taken from metadata supplied by the sample provider and were not determined by assay-based typing. The paper's findings and limits, for the study overall: Clinical and demographic metadata were provided uncurated, with the amount varying by source and participant.

Taken from cysteine to phenylalanine, the CDR3 has 15 residues. The kept DNA is CDR3 alone, 45 bases in frame from the first base. CDR1 SGHNT and CDR2 YYREEE were looked up in the germline V gene (reference sequence). Unmatched junction bases come to 2, with V trimmed by 4 bases and J by 5 bases. TCRbeta CDR3 regions were amplified from genomic DNA using the immunoSEQ Assay, a bias-controlled multiplex PCR. Per the authors' processing: Nucleated cell counts per sample were estimated from amplification of reference gene primers within the assay. Sequence reads were collapsed and filtered to measure the absolute abundance of every unique TCRbeta CDR3 rearrangement. For each sample, productive Simpson clonality was calculated as the square root of Simpson's diversity index across productive rearrangements. Held by TCRdb, this immuneACCESS table contains in-frame sequences only and omits some clones. Under half of the omission traces to an unresolved V gene where checked; the cause of the rest is unknown. For V, J and clone size, that table is used; D and trimming come from the DNA. The sample table lists some 64,000 clones, roughly 88% of them with a count of one. Approximately 3.5% of the sample is taken by the ten largest.

Collaborating institutions collected whole blood in K2EDTA tubes following their own protocols. For TCRbeta analysis, collaborators shipped samples as frozen whole blood, isolated PBMCs, or DNA extracted from either of those sample types. This receptor chain uses TRBV5-4 and TRBJ2-3; TRBD2 agrees with 15 junctional bases. Sequences were obtained from peripheral blood. The receptor was isolated from a man aged 70 or older with acute or convalescent COVID-19. The bases read TGTGCCAGCAGCCCGGGACTAGCGGGGGGAGATACGCAGTATTTT. The resulting protein is CASSPGLAGGDTQYF.